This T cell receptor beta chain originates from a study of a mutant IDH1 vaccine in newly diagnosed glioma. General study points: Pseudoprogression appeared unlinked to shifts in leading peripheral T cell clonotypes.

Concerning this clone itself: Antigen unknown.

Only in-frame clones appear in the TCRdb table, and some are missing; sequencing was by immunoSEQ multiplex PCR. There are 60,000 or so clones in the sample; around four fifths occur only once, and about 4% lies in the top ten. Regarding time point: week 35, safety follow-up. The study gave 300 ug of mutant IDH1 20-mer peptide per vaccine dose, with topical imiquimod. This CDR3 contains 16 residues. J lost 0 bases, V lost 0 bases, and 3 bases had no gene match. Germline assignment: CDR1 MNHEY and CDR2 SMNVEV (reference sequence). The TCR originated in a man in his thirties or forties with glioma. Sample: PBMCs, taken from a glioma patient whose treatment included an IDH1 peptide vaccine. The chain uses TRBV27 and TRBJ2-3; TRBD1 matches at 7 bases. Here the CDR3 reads CASSLSTGLSTDTQYF. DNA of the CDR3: TGTGCCAGCAGTTTATCGACAGGGCTTAGCACAGATACGCAGTATTTT.